Each of the 21 T cell receptor beta chains below was sequenced from the same sample in a study of cytomegalovirus exposure and HLA in healthy donors. The PCR ran on 60 Vbeta and 13 Jbeta primers. Clones were read by immunoSEQ multiplex PCR, and TCRdb kept only the in-frame ones, dropping some. The sample consists of tens of thousands of clones, 80% to 90% of them appearing once. Material: PBMCs. Receptors were obtained from a man aged 25 to 40 in good health and CMV-seropositive.

The gene calls are TRBV5-1 and TRBJ2-1, with D perhaps TRBD1 (9 bases). Trimming stripped 5 bases from V and 9 bases from J, with 24 bases between. CDR1 SGHRS and CDR2 YFSETQ come from the germline V gene. This CDR3 has 16 residues. The CDR3 DNA is TGCGCCAGCAGAAAGGACAGGGGACTAGATCAGGGTGAGCAGTTCTTC. Translated, it gives CASRKDRGLDQGEQFF.

Details on this clone: This specimen includes other DNA sequences encoding the same CDR3. V gene TRBV27 combines with J gene TRBJ2-1; 8 positions agree with TRBD1. The CDR3 covers 15 residues. From germline, CDR1 is MNHEY and CDR2 SMNVEV (reference sequence). V was pared by 5 bases and J by 0 bases, with 3 bases of the junction left unmatched. CDR3 amino acids: CASSIDRGSYNEQFF. DNA of the CDR3: TGTGCCAGCAGTATAGACAGGGGCTCCTACAATGAGCAGTTCTTC.

This chain uses TRBV11-1 with TRBJ2-1; the match to TRBD1 covers 7 bases. With 4 bases clipped from V and 7 bases from J, the junction kept 10 bases outside the gene matches. From germline, CDR1 is SGHAT and CDR2 FQDESV (reference sequence). The CDR3 loop spans 15 amino acids. Written as DNA, the CDR3 is TGTGCCAGCAGCTCTACCCGGGACAGTATGAATGAGCAGTTCTTC. This sequence encodes CASSSTRDSMNEQFF.

The V and J genes are TRBV9 and TRBJ1-2; TRBD1 might be the D (6 bases). V lost 0 bases and J lost 4, with 16 bases in between. Germline V CDR1 and CDR2: SGDLS, YYNGEE. This CDR3 contains 16 residues. CDR3 sequence (DNA): TGTGCCAGCAGCGTAGGGTCAGGGGTTGGAAGCTATGGCTACACCTTC. It encodes CASSVGSGVGSYGYTF.

The J gene is TRBJ2-1, the V gene TRBV10-3; D is unresolved. The V and J ends lost 11 bases and 6 bases respectively, with 11 bases between them. Germline V lookup: CDR1 ENHRY, CDR2 SYGVKD. The CDR3 has 11 amino acids. The CDR3 nucleotides are TGTGCCGCATCACTTGGCAATGAGCAGTTCTTC. The encoded protein is CAASLGNEQFF.

V gene TRBV30 combines with J gene TRBJ1-1; D call uncertain. In germline, CDR1 is GTSNPN, CDR2 SVGIG (reference sequence). With 0 bases removed from V and 7 bases from J, the gap between germline ends came to 9 bases. This CDR3 has 12 amino acids. Here the CDR3 DNA reads TGTGCCTGGAGTGTACGAGGGAATGAAGCTTTCTTT. Amino acids: CAWSVRGNEAFF.

V is TRBV30 and J is TRBJ1-5; 9 bases match TRBD1. CDR1 is GTSNPN, CDR2 SVGIG, per germline (reference sequence). The CDR3 runs 13 residues. The V and J ends lost 6 bases and 7 bases, in that order; junction bases with no gene match: 7. The CDR3 spells CACAGQGNQPQHF. For the CDR3, the DNA is TGTGCCTGTGCGGGACAGGGAAACCAGCCCCAGCATTTT.

J is TRBJ2-5 and V is TRBV30; the D gene is possibly TRBD1 (6 bases). The CDR3 has 12 residues. Trimming stripped 3 bases from V and 5 bases from J, with 10 bases between. Looked up from germline, CDR1 is GTSNPN and CDR2 is SVGIG (reference sequence). CDR3 nucleotides: TGTGCCTGGAGCAGGGACACCGAGACCCAGTACTTC. It specifies CAWSRDTETQYF.

The chain links TRBV27 to TRBJ2-1; TRBD2 aligns across 7 bases. The CDR3 is made up of 16 amino acids. The V and J ends lost 2 bases and 4 bases, in that order; junction bases with no gene match: 8. Per germline, CDR1 MNHEY and CDR2 SMNVEV (reference sequence). Here the CDR3 DNA reads TGTGCCAGCAGTTTAGCGGGAGAGGGTACTTACAATGAGCAGTTCTTC. This encodes CASSLAGEGTYNEQFF.

The chain is built from TRBV30 and TRBJ2-1, with a possible D match to TRBD1 (6 bases). Germline CDR1 GTSNPN, CDR2 SVGIG (reference sequence). The CDR3 loop spans 13 amino acids. Deletions cut 3 bases from V and 5 bases from J, with 11 bases between. The CDR3 here is CAWSPGTHNEQFF. The CDR3 DNA follows: TGTGCCTGGAGCCCCGGGACACACAATGAGCAGTTCTTC. Combining the CDR3 with reference TRBV30 and TRBJ2-1 gives the whole variable domain SQTIHQWPATLVQPVGSPLSLECTVEGTSNPNLYWYRQAAGRGLQLLFYSVGIGQISSEVPQNLSASRPQDRQFILSSKKLLLSDSGFYLCAWSPGTHNEQFFGPGTRLTVL.

The chain is built from TRBV6-4 and TRBJ1-2; 7 bases agree with TRBD1. Germline V CDR1 and CDR2: MRHNA, SNTAGT. The CDR3 is 14 residues long. Germline trimming cut 3 bases from V and 4 bases from J; bases unmatched to any gene: 5. The CDR3 DNA is TGTGCCAGCAGTGAACAGGGGTCTGGCTATGGCTACACCTTC. Its translation is CASSEQGSGYGYTF.

The chain carries TRBV7-2 and TRBJ2-7, with 8 bases fitting TRBD2. Unmatched junction bases numbered 11, after V lost 5 bases and J lost 5 bases. The CDR3 runs 15 residues. The germline gives CDR1 SGHTA, CDR2 FQGNSA. This CDR3 reads CASSRPPAGENEQYF. DNA for the CDR3: TGTGCCAGCAGCCGCCCCCCAGCGGGAGAAAACGAGCAGTACTTC.

The CDR3 DNA follows: TGTGCCAGCACAACTAGCGGGCCCTACAATGAGCAGTTCTTC. Its translation: CASTTSGPYNEQFF. The V call is TRBV6-1, the J call TRBJ2-1; 9 nucleotides match TRBD2. The J segment lost 2 bases and the V segment lost 7 bases, leaving 3 bases of the junction unmatched. Per germline, CDR1 MNHNS and CDR2 SASEGT. This CDR3 spans 14 amino acids.

The chain has TRBV9 and TRBJ2-1, with D uncertain. V was pared by 4 bases and J by 5 bases, with 7 bases between. Germline V gene lookup returns CDR1 SGDLS and CDR2 YYNGEE. This CDR3 region has 12 residues. The CDR3 loop reads CASSLRDNEQFF. DNA of the CDR3: TGTGCCAGCAGCCTCCGAGACAATGAGCAGTTCTTC.

This clone has just a few counts. The chain carries TRBV25-1 and TRBJ1-1; D perhaps matches TRBD1 (5 bases). Trimming removed 3 bases at V and 1 base at J, with 9 bases between. Germline CDR1 is MGHDK and CDR2 is SYGVNS. The length of the CDR3 is 14 residues. For the CDR3, the DNA is TGTGCCAGCAGTGACAGGGAGGGGAACACTGAAGCTTTCTTT. It is translated as CASSDREGNTEAFF.

V gene TRBV7-6 combines with J gene TRBJ2-7; D uncertain. The V and J ends lost 1 base and 0 bases respectively, with 7 bases between them. The CDR3 is 14 residues long. Germline CDR1 is SGHVS and CDR2 is FNYEAQ. CDR3 sequence reads: CASSLEWPSYEQYF. The DNA of the CDR3 is TGTGCCAGCAGCTTAGAATGGCCCTCCTACGAGCAGTACTTC.

This CDR3 is CASSDRVDTGELFF. CDR3 DNA sequence: TGTGCCAGCAGTGACCGGGTGGACACCGGGGAGCTGTTTTTT. The chain carries TRBV2 and TRBJ2-2; D remains unclear. This CDR3 is 14 amino acids long. Germline V gene data show CDR1 as SNHLY and CDR2 as FYNNEI. Trimming stripped 3 bases from V and 3 bases from J, with 8 bases between.

The chain links TRBV6-1 to TRBJ1-2; 11 bases are shared with TRBD1. The J segment lost 4 bases and the V segment lost 5 bases, leaving 6 bases of the junction unmatched. Germline CDR1 reads MNHNS; CDR2 reads SASEGT. CDR3 size: 15 residues. In nucleotides, the CDR3 is TGTGCCAGCAGTCCTCGGGACAGGGGGACCTATGGCTACACCTTC. This sequence encodes CASSPRDRGTYGYTF.

This clone has only one observation. The CDR3 DNA reads as TGTGCCAGCAGTTTGCCGGGCAGGGACTATGGCTACACCTTC. Its translation: CASSLPGRDYGYTF. This rearrangement joins TRBV28 to TRBJ1-2; a weak D match, TRBD1 (5 bases). Germline assignment: CDR1 MDHEN and CDR2 SYDVKM. The CDR3 is made up of 14 amino acids. The V end lost 3 bases, the J end lost 3 bases, and 11 bases lay between the germline ends.

The V and J genes are TRBV7-2 and TRBJ2-1; 16 bases are shared with TRBD2. CDR1 is SGHTA, CDR2 FQGNSA, per germline. The CDR3 consists of 17 residues. V lost 0 bases to trimming and J lost 8 bases; unmatched junction nucleotides: 4. The CDR3 spells CASSLAPGTSGRDEQFF. CDR3 in DNA: TGTGCCAGCAGCTTAGCCCCTGGGACTAGCGGGAGGGATGAGCAGTTCTTC.

This rearrangement joins TRBV20-1 to TRBJ1-1; 7 nucleotides align to TRBD1. The CDR3 contains 11 residues. CDR1 is DFQATT and CDR2 is SNEGSKA in the germline V gene (reference sequence). The CDR3 loop is CRTDRATEAFF. DNA of the CDR3: TGCAGAACCGACAGGGCCACTGAAGCTTTCTTT.